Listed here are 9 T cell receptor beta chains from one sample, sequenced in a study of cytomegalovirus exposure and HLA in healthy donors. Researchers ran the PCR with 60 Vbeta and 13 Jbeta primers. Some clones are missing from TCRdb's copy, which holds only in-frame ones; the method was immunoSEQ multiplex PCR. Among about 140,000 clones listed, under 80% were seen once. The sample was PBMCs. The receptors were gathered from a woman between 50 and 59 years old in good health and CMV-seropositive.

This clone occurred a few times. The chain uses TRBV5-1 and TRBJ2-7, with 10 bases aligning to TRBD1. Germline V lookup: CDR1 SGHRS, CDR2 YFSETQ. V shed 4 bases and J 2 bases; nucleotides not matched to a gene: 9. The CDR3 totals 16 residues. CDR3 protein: CASSSRWDRGTYEQYF. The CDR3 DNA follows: TGCGCCAGCAGCAGCAGATGGGACAGGGGAACCTACGAGCAGTACTTC.

For the CDR3, the DNA is TGCAGCGTTGAAGCGGGGGGGCTAAATGAGCAGTTCTTC. This codes for CSVEAGGLNEQFF. V is TRBV29-1 and J is TRBJ2-1, with 8 bases identical to TRBD2. With 1 base clipped from V and 7 bases from J, the junction kept 3 bases outside the gene matches. The CDR3 totals 13 residues. Germline CDR1 reads SQVTM; CDR2 reads ANQGSEA.

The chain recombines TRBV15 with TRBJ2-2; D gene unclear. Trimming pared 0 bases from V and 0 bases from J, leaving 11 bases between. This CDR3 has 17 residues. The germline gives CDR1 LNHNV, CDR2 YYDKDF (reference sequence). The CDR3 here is CATSREIRVTNTGELFF. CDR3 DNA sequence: TGTGCCACCAGCAGAGAGATCCGAGTCACGAACACCGGGGAGCTGTTTTTT. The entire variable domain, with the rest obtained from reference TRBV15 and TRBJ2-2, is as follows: DAMVIQNPRYQVTQFGKPVTLSCSQTLNHNVMYWYQQKSSQAPKLLFHYYDKDFNNEADTPDNFQSRRPNTSFCFLDIRSPGLGDTAMYLCATSREIRVTNTGELFFGEGSRLTVL.

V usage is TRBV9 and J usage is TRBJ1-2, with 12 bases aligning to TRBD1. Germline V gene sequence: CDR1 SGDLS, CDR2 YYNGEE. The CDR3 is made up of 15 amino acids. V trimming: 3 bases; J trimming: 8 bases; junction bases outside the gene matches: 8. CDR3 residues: CASSALGQGASGYTF. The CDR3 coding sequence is TGTGCCAGCAGCGCCTTGGGACAGGGGGCCTCAGGCTACACCTTC.

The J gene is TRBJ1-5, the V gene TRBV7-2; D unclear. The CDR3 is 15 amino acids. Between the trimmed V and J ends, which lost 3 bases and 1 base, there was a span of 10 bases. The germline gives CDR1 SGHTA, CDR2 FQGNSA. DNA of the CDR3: TGTGCCAGCAGCTTTACGTCTAGAAGCAATCAGCCCCAGCATTTT. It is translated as CASSFTSRSNQPQHF.

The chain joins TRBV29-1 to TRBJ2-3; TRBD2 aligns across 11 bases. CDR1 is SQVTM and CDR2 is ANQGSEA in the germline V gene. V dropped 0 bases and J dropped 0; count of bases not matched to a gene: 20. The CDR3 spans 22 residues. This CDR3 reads CSVEDFWGQLAGGGYSTDTQYF. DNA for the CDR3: TGCAGCGTTGAAGATTTTTGGGGGCAGCTAGCGGGGGGCGGGTATAGCACAGATACGCAGTATTTT.

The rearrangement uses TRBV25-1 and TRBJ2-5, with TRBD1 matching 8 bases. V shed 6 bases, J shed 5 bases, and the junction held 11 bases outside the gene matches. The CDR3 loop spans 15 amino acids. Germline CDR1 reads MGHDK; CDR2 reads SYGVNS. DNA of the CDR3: TGTGCCAGCAGCTACGACAGGGGCCGAGGGGAGACCCAGTACTTC. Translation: CASSYDRGRGETQYF.

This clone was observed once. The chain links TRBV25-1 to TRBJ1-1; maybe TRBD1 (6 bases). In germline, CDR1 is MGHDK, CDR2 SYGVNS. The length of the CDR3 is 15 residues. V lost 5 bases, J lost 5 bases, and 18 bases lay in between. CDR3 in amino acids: CASSPSRGMGTEAFF. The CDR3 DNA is TGTGCCAGCAGTCCCTCCAGGGGAATGGGGACTGAAGCTTTCTTT.

This chain's CDR3 is CAWGQGGTDTQYF. The CDR3 coding sequence is TGTGCCTGGGGACAGGGAGGGACAGATACGCAGTATTTT. This chain connects TRBV30 to TRBJ2-3, with a possible D match to TRBD1 (8 bases). The CDR3 is made up of 13 amino acids. V lost 5 bases and J lost 3, with 12 bases in between. Germline loops: CDR1 GTSNPN, CDR2 SVGIG (reference sequence).